The 20 T cell receptor beta chains presented below share a single source sample, sequenced in a study of OX40 agonist ivuxolimab in advanced cancers. Some clones are missing from TCRdb's copy, which holds only in-frame ones; the method was immunoSEQ multiplex PCR. The sample holds more than 85,000 clones, more than 85% seen once. The material sequenced was CD4+ or CD8+ T cells sorted from blood, taken in a trial of the OX40 agonist ivuxolimab. The receptor set was obtained from an adult with an advanced solid tumor such as melanoma, head and neck, liver or kidney cancer.

The chain is built from TRBV5-1 and TRBJ1-3, with TRBD1 as a possible D gene (5 bases). The CDR3 extends over 15 amino acids. V lost 1 base and J lost 3, with 11 bases in between. The germline V gene encodes CDR1 SGHRS and CDR2 YFSETQ. The CDR3 nucleotides are TGCGCCAGCAGCTTGAACGGAGGGGATGGAAACACCATATATTTT. Translated, it gives CASSLNGGDGNTIYF.

The chain joins TRBV9 to TRBJ2-1; 9 nucleotides line up with TRBD1. With V trimmed by 3 bases and J by 4 bases, 5 bases remained unmatched. This CDR3 has 15 residues. Looked up from germline, CDR1 is SGDLS and CDR2 is YYNGEE. The CDR3 here is CASSGGTGQYNEQFF. Here the CDR3 DNA reads TGTGCCAGCAGCGGCGGGACAGGGCAATACAATGAGCAGTTCTTC.

The J gene is TRBJ2-7, the V gene TRBV28; TRBD2 matches 7 bases. CDR1 and CDR2 from the germline V gene are MDHEN and SYDVKM. This CDR3 comprises 16 residues. V gave up 1 base and J gave up 3 bases; unmatched junction bases: 9. The CDR3 region has the DNA TGTGCCAGCAGTTTATCCCCGGGACTAAACGTCTACGAGCAGTACTTC. It translates to CASSLSPGLNVYEQYF.

The chain couples TRBV5-4 to TRBJ1-3, with D unclear. Trimming cost V 0 bases and J 0 bases, with 4 bases left between them. The CDR3 sequence is 14 residues long. Germline CDR1 is SGHNT and CDR2 is YYREEE (reference sequence). CDR3 DNA: TGTGCCAGCAGCTTGGAAAGCTCTGGAAACACCATATATTTT. Encoded protein: CASSLESSGNTIYF.

The genes are TRBV28 and TRBJ2-2; 8 positions match TRBD2. The V gene's germline CDR1 is MDHEN and CDR2 SYDVKM. V trimming: 1 base; J trimming: 1 base; junction bases outside the gene matches: 2. The CDR3 extends over 16 amino acids. The CDR3 nucleotides are TGTGCCAGCAGTTTATTAACTAGCGGGAACACCGGGGAGCTGTTTTTT. This translates into CASSLLTSGNTGELFF.

V usage is TRBV28 and J usage is TRBJ2-3; 9 bases map to TRBD1. Per germline, CDR1 MDHEN and CDR2 SYDVKM. The V segment lost 4 bases and the J segment 9 bases; nucleotides outside the gene matches: 8. The CDR3 spans 14 residues. CDR3 residues: CASSSWTGDRTQYF. The CDR3 DNA follows: TGTGCCAGCAGTTCCTGGACAGGGGATAGGACGCAGTATTTT.

The J gene is TRBJ2-1, the V gene TRBV18; the D gene is possibly TRBD2 (5 bases). The CDR3 totals 13 residues. Trimming left V 2 bases short and J 10 bases short, with 12 bases between. Germline assignment: CDR1 KGHSH and CDR2 LQKENI. CDR3 region: CASSPDKTGEQFF. The CDR3 DNA reads as TGTGCCAGCTCACCAGATAAAACGGGAGAGCAGTTCTTC.

This clone was detected only once. The V and J genes are TRBV4-1 and TRBJ1-2, with 10 bases matching TRBD1. The CDR3 spans 15 residues. Germline-derived CDR1 and CDR2 are MGHRA and YSYEKL. The ends lost 2 bases at V and 5 bases at J; junction bases unmatched: 5. The DNA of the CDR3 is TGCGCCAGCAGCCAATCGGACAGGGGGTTGTATGGCTACACCTTC. Amino acid sequence: CASSQSDRGLYGYTF.

On this clone: The same CDR3 is also encoded by other DNA sequences in this sample. This rearrangement joins TRBV19 to TRBJ2-7, with D tentatively TRBD1 (6 bases). The V end was cut by 1 base, the J end by 2 bases, with 9 bases between. Germline loops: CDR1 LNHDA, CDR2 SQIVND (reference sequence). CDR3 size: 14 residues. The CDR3 bases are TGTGCCAGTAGTATAGGTACAGGGCCCTACGAGCAGTACTTC. Its translation: CASSIGTGPYEQYF.

The chain links TRBV2 to TRBJ1-2; D is unresolved. V gave up 6 bases and J gave up 3 bases, with 14 bases separating them. The CDR3 loop spans 14 amino acids. Germline V gives CDR1 SNHLY, CDR2 FYNNEI. For the CDR3, the DNA is TGTGCCAGCAGAAAACAGAAGAGTGACTATGGCTACACCTTC. As protein: CASRKQKSDYGYTF.

The chain combines TRBV15 with TRBJ1-2; D unresolved. CDR1 is LNHNV and CDR2 is YYDKDF in the germline V gene (reference sequence). V was trimmed by 1 base and J by 6 bases, leaving 12 bases between them. The CDR3 consists of 14 residues. CDR3 sequence: CATSRGSGWDGYTF. The CDR3 DNA reads TGTGCCACCAGCAGAGGCAGTGGGTGGGATGGCTACACCTTC.

The gene calls are TRBV7-8 and TRBJ2-7; possible D gene TRBD2, 6 bases. The CDR3 runs to 17 residues. Trimming pared 4 bases from V and 2 bases from J, leaving 21 bases between. Per the germline V gene, CDR1 is SGHVS and CDR2 is FQNEAQ. Written as DNA, the CDR3 is TGTGCCAGCAGCTCGCAACTAGCTGGGGGGTTTACCTACGAGCAGTACTTC. The encoded protein is CASSSQLAGGFTYEQYF.

The genes are TRBV4-1 and TRBJ2-3; D is unresolved. Germline assignment: CDR1 MGHRA and CDR2 YSYEKL. Deletions cut 6 bases from V and 6 bases from J, with 10 bases between. The CDR3 has 12 amino acids. The DNA for the CDR3 is TGCGCCAGCAGTTTCACACCGGATACGCAGTATTTT. It specifies CASSFTPDTQYF.

V is TRBV5-1 and J is TRBJ2-7; a weak D match, TRBD1 (6 bases). Germline CDR1 SGHRS, CDR2 YFSETQ. V was clipped by 2 bases and J by 0 bases, with 12 bases between them. The length of the CDR3 is 15 residues. CDR3 sequence reads: CASSLGGYSSYEQYF. CDR3 sequence (DNA): TGCGCCAGCAGCTTAGGGGGTTACAGCTCCTACGAGCAGTACTTC.

The chain joins TRBV4-3 to TRBJ1-2; tentatively, D is TRBD1 (6 bases). The V end lost 0 bases, the J end lost 5 bases, and 10 bases lay between the germline ends. The CDR3 contains 14 residues. CDR1 is LGHNA, CDR2 YSLEER, per germline. The DNA of the CDR3 is TGCGCCAGCAGCCAAGAATGGACAGAGTATGGCTACACCTTC. This gives the protein CASSQEWTEYGYTF.

CDR3 sequence reads: CASSSAGGRDAFF. The CDR3 DNA follows: TGTGCCAGCAGTTCGGCGGGGGGACGGGATGCTTTCTTT. The V call is TRBV27, the J call TRBJ1-1; possible D gene TRBD1, 5 bases. CDR1 is MNHEY, CDR2 SMNVEV, per germline (reference sequence). Deletions cut 4 bases from V and 11 bases from J, with 17 bases between. The CDR3 runs 13 residues.

J is TRBJ2-3 and V is TRBV4-2, with TRBD2 matching 7 bases. This CDR3 contains 17 residues. Germline CDR1 and CDR2: LGHNA and YNFKEQ. J gave up 5 bases and V 4 bases, and 15 bases lay outside the gene matches. CDR3 in DNA: TGTGCCAGCAGCCGATTGCCGCTGCGGGAGACGGTAGATACGCAGTATTTT. Protein sequence: CASSRLPLRETVDTQYF.

The chain recombines TRBV4-3 with TRBJ2-1; D ambiguous. The V gene lost 0 bases and the J gene lost 5 bases, with 5 bases spanning the gap. Germline CDR1 and CDR2: LGHNA and YSLEER. This CDR3 has 13 amino acids. The CDR3 sequence: CASSQEVDNEQFF. The DNA of the CDR3 is TGCGCCAGCAGCCAAGAGGTAGACAATGAGCAGTTCTTC.

This clone was observed a single time. The rearrangement uses TRBV19 and TRBJ1-5, with no clear D. V was pared by 1 base and J by 0 bases, with 10 bases between. Germline CDR1 and CDR2: LNHDA and SQIVND (reference sequence). CDR3 length equals 16 residues. The CDR3 nucleotides read TGTGCCAGTAGTATAGCGGCAGCCGGTAGCAATCAGCCCCAGCATTTT. It encodes CASSIAAAGSNQPQHF.

The gene calls are TRBV29-1 and TRBJ2-1, with D possibly TRBD2 on 5 matching bases. The CDR3 covers 13 residues. Trimming removed 3 bases at V and 8 bases at J, with 14 bases between. In germline, CDR1 is SQVTM, CDR2 ANQGSEA. CDR3 region: CSVDYLSGDEQFF. DNA of the CDR3: TGCAGCGTTGATTACTTAAGCGGTGATGAGCAGTTCTTC.